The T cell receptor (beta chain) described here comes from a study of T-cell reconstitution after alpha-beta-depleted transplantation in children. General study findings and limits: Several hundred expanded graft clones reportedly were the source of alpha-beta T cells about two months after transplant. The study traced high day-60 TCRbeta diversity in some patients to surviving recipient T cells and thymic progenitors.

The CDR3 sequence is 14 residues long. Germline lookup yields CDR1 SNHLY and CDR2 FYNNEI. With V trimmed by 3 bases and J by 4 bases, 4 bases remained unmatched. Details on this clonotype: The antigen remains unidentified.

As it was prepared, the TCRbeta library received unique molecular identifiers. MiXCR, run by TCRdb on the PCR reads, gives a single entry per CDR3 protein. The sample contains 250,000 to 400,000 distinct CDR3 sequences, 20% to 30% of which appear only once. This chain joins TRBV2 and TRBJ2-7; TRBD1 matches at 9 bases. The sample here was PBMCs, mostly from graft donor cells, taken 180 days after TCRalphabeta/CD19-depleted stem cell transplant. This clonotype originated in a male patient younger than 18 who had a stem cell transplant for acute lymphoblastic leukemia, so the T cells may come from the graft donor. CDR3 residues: CASSDTGGRYEQYF. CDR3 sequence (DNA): TGTGCCAGCAGTGATACAGGGGGCAGGTACGAGCAGTACTTC.